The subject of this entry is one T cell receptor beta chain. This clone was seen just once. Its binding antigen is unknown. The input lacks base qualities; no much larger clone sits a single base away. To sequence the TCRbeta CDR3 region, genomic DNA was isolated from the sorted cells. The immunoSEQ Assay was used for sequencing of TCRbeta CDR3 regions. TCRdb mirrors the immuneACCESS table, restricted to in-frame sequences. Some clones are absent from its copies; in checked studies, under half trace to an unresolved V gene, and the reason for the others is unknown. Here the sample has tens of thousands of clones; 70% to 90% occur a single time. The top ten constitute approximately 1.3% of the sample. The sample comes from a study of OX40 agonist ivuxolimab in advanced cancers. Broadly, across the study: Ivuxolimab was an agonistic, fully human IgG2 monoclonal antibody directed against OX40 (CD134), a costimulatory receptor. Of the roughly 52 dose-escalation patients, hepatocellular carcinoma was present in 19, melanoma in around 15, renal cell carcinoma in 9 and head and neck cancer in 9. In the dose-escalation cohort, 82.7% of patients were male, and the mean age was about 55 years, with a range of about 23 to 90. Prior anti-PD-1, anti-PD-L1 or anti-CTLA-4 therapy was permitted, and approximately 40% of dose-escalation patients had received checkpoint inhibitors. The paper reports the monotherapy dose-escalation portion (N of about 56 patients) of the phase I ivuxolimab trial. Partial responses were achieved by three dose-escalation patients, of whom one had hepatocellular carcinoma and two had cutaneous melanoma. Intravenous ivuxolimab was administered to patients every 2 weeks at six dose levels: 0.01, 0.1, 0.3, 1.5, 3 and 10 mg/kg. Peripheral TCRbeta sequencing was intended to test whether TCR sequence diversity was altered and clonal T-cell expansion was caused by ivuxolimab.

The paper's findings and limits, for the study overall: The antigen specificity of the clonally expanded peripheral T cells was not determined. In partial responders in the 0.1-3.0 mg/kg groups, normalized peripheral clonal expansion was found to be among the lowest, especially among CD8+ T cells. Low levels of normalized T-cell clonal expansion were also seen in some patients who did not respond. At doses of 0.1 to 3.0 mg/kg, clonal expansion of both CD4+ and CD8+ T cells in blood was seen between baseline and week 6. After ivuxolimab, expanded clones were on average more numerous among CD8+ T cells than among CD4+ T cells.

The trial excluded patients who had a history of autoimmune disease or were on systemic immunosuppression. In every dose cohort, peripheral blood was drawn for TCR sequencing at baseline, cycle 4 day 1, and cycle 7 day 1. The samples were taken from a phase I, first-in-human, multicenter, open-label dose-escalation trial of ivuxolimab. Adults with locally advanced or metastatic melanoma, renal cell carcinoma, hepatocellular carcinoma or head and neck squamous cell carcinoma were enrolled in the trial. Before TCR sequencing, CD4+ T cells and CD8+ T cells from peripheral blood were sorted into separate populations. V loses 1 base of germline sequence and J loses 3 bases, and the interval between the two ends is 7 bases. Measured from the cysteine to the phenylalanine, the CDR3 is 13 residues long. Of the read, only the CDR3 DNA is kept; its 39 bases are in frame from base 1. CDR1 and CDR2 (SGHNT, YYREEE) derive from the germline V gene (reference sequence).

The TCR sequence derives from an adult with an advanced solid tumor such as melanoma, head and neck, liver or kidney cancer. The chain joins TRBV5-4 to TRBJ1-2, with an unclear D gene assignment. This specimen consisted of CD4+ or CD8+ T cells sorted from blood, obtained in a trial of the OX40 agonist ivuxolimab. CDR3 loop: CASSLTADYGYTF. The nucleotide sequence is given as TGTGCCAGCAGCTTGACAGCAGACTATGGCTACACCTTC.